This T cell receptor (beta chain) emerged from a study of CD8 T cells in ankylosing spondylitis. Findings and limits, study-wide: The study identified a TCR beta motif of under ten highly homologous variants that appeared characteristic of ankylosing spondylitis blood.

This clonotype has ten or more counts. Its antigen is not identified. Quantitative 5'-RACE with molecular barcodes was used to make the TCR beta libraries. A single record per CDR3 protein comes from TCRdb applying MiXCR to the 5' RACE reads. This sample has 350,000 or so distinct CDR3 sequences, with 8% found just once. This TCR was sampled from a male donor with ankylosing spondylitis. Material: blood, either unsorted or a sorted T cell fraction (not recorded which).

This CDR3 is CASSPLAGLTDTQYF. In DNA, the CDR3 is TGTGCCAGCAGCCCTCTAGCGGGGCTCACAGATACGCAGTATTTT. The rearrangement joins TRBV7-2 to TRBJ2-3, with TRBD2 matching 9 bases. The CDR3 runs 15 residues. The V gene's germline CDR1 is SGHTA and CDR2 FQGNSA. Trimming took 5 bases from V and 2 from J; bases not matched to a gene: 5.